The rows below give T cell receptor beta chains drawn from one sample of a study of beta chain features in type 1 diabetes. The protocol was immunoSEQ multiplex PCR, while the TCRdb copy is restricted to in-frame clones and leaves out a portion. The table records about 130,000 clones, just over 9% of them present only once. Sequencing was carried out using central memory CD4+ T cells from blood. The receptors shown here come from a man between 18 and 35 years old in good health. Both conserved end residues are trimmed from each CDR3.

v_call	j_call	cdr3_aa
TRBV5-4	TRBJ2-3	ASSLQGGRTDTQY
TRBV4-3	TRBJ2-7	ASSQIAGGPYEQY
TRBV6-1	TRBJ1-5	ASSEADRGQPQH
TRBV7-2	TRBJ2-3	ATRRDRVTDTQY
TRBV5-1	TRBJ2-7	ASSPYRGPSEQY
TRBV19	TRBJ2-4	ASSIRAAKNIQY
TRBV7-9	TRBJ2-3	ASSRDGLAGADTQY
TRBV7-3	TRBJ2-1	ASSPGTVTYNEQF
TRBV20-1	TRBJ2-7	SARQVYEQY
TRBV11-2	TRBJ2-5	ASSLASLEETQY
TRBV6-6	TRBJ2-7	ASSSTSFEQY
TRBV7-2	TRBJ2-4	ASSLSDRLSLY
TRBV11-2	TRBJ2-5	ASSLAGPDETQY
TRBV21-1	TRBJ1-6	ASIPRQGRDSPLH
TRBV2	TRBJ2-7	ASSGSGTGHLEQY
TRBV7-9	TRBJ2-1	ASSLRGLGANEQF
TRBV29-1	TRBJ2-5	SVEDRGQETQY
TRBV4-3	TRBJ2-7	ASSQYGTGFDEQY
TRBV9	TRBJ2-1	ASSVVPQPGQSSYNEQF
TRBV9	TRBJ2-3	ASGPNRGASTDTQY
TRBV5-1	TRBJ2-2	ASSYASGANTGELF
TRBV28	TRBJ2-7	ASILRGKRGEQY
TRBV6-5	TRBJ2-2	ASRKTSLGELF
TRBV6-5	TRBJ1-4	ASTETGSEKLF
TRBV7-2	TRBJ1-5	ASSHTGPQPQH
TRBV7-9	TRBJ2-7	ASSLGVGGVEEQY
TRBV5-4	TRBJ2-1	ASSLAKVAGGYSYNEQF
TRBV4-1	TRBJ2-3	ASSQALRGGRGDTQY
TRBV6-5	TRBJ2-7	ASTYMDRIY
TRBV7-8	TRBJ1-2	ASSLLAGAEGYT
TRBV28	TRBJ1-4	ASSLSGAVEKLF
TRBV7-3	TRBJ1-2	ASSAGTGYGYT
TRBV6-4	TRBJ2-2	ASSESDTGELF
TRBV13	TRBJ1-1	ASSTTRVKNTEAF
TRBV11-2	TRBJ2-7	ASSYQGYEQY
TRBV2	TRBJ2-2	ASGGTSRFTGELF
TRBV7-9	TRBJ2-7	ASSFHSGPLEQY
TRBV2	TRBJ2-3	ASESTGLAGSGTDTQY
TRBV7-6	TRBJ1-6	ASSLEQGAHSPLH
TRBV7-2	TRBJ2-7	ASSSSSGGLNYEQY
TRBV18	TRBJ2-7	ASSPTTIGGSYEQY
TRBV9	TRBJ2-7	ASSVDGTGGSYEQY
TRBV2	TRBJ1-2	ASSGTGEIDYT
TRBV7-2	TRBJ2-7	ASSPGWARGYEQY
TRBV5-1	TRBJ2-2	ASSFPTGTGELF